Shown below are 16 T cell receptor beta chains from a single sample sequenced in a study of beta chain features in type 1 diabetes. Expressed TCRB transcripts were sequenced because the entire RNA isolate underwent reverse transcription. Sequencing was performed with immunoSEQ multiplex PCR; in TCRdb, only in-frame clones are kept and a portion is missing. The sample holds about 290,000 clones, under 8.5% seen once. The sequenced material came from central memory CD4+ T cells from blood. The receptors derive from a woman in her late teens or twenties in good health.

Ten or more counts support this clone. The genes are TRBV6-1 and TRBJ2-1; D is perhaps TRBD2 (6 bases). This CDR3 comprises 16 residues. Germline V gene sequence: CDR1 MNHNS, CDR2 SASEGT. Trimming took 3 bases from V and 8 from J, leaving 20 bases between them. The CDR3 reads CASSDLGLSLRDEQFF. The CDR3 region has the DNA TGTGCCAGCAGTGACCTGGGACTTTCCCTTAGGGATGAGCAGTTCTTC.

This clone has just a few counts. The chain couples TRBV12-5 to TRBJ2-3, with D unresolved. The CDR3 is made up of 13 amino acids. Germline V gene data show CDR1 as LGHNT and CDR2 as FRNRAP. Trimming cost V 9 bases and J 3 bases, with 13 bases left between them. CDR3: CASAGSGTDTQYF. CDR3 nucleotides: TGTGCTAGCGCAGGTTCTGGAACAGATACGCAGTATTTT.

The rearrangement links TRBV18 to TRBJ1-2; 7 positions match TRBD1. Germline V lookup: CDR1 KGHSH, CDR2 LQKENI. The CDR3 covers 14 residues. Trimming cost V 1 base and J 4 bases; bases outside gene matches: 3. The CDR3 loop is CASSPQDRLYGYTF. The CDR3 nucleotides read TGTGCCAGCTCACCACAGGACAGGCTCTATGGCTACACCTTC.

J is TRBJ2-3 and V is TRBV11-1, with unresolved D. Germline V CDR1 and CDR2: SGHAT, FQDESV (reference sequence). The CDR3 spans 15 residues. The V end was cut by 5 bases, the J end by 0 bases, with 12 bases between. DNA for the CDR3: TGTGCCAGCAGCCCAATGGCACTCAGCACAGATACGCAGTATTTT. Translated: CASSPMALSTDTQYF.

This clone occurred many times. This chain links TRBV19 with TRBJ2-1; maybe TRBD2 (5 bases). The V end lost 6 bases, the J end lost 9 bases, and 9 bases lay between the germline ends. This CDR3 contains 11 residues. The germline gives CDR1 LNHDA, CDR2 SQIVND (reference sequence). The DNA of the CDR3 is TGTGCCAGTAGCCTAGCTCTTGAGCAGTTCTTC. It specifies CASSLALEQFF.

The rearrangement uses TRBV7-9 and TRBJ2-1; TRBD1 agrees at 7 bases. The germline gives CDR1 SEHNR, CDR2 FQNEAQ (reference sequence). CDR3 length: 14 residues. V trimming: 5 bases; J trimming: 7 bases; junction bases outside the gene matches: 8. The CDR3 loop is CASSERQGGNEQFF. The CDR3 bases are TGTGCCAGCAGCGAAAGACAGGGTGGGAATGAGCAGTTCTTC.

This clone was seen a handful of times. The rearrangement uses TRBV5-1 and TRBJ2-5; D tentatively fits TRBD1 or TRBD2 (5 bases each). This CDR3 has 15 residues. The V gene lost 3 bases and the J gene lost 4 bases, with 16 bases spanning the gap. The germline gives CDR1 SGHRS, CDR2 YFSETQ. CDR3 sequence (DNA): TGCGCCAGCAGCTCAGGGCGGAGGAATGGAGAGACCCAGTACTTC. Protein: CASSSGRRNGETQYF.

This clone was found a few times. The chain uses TRBV16 and TRBJ2-7; D is unclear. The ends were cut back, 5 bases at V and 3 bases at J, with 8 bases in the middle. CDR1 is KGHSY and CDR2 is FQNENV in the germline V gene. This CDR3 has 12 residues. The chain's CDR3 is CASSKDGYEQYV. The CDR3 DNA is TGTGCCAGCAGCAAAGACGGCTACGAGCAGTACGTC.

The sample holds a few counts of this clone. The chain's CDR3 is CASSLYRDQPQHF. In nucleotides, the CDR3 is TGTGCCAGCAGCTTATACAGGGACCAGCCCCAGCATTTT. The chain has TRBV7-8 and TRBJ1-5; tentative D call: TRBD1 (6 bases). V shed 2 bases and J shed 7 bases, with 9 bases lying between them. This CDR3 comprises 13 residues. Germline CDR1 SGHVS, CDR2 FQNEAQ.

This clone was counted many times. The chain links TRBV2 to TRBJ2-3, with 10 bases that match TRBD2. Germline values: CDR1 SNHLY, CDR2 FYNNEI. V lost 5 bases and J lost 2; bases outside the gene matches: 4. The CDR3 has 15 amino acids. The CDR3 nucleotides read TGTGCCAGCAGTAAGCGGGAGGGCGTCACAGATACGCAGTATTTT. Protein: CASSKREGVTDTQYF.

The CDR3 loop is CSVDKGEDGLYEQYF. CDR3 in DNA: TGCAGCGTTGATAAAGGGGAAGATGGCCTCTACGAGCAGTACTTC. This chain connects TRBV29-1 to TRBJ2-7; TRBD1 might be the D (5 bases). The ends were cut back, 3 bases at V and 3 bases at J, with 18 bases in the middle. This CDR3 has 15 residues. CDR1 is SQVTM, CDR2 ANQGSEA, per germline.

This clone was observed at least ten times. This sequence joins TRBV18 and TRBJ2-1, with a weak D call TRBD2 (5 bases). Trimming pared 2 bases from V and 10 bases from J, leaving 9 bases between. This CDR3 has 12 residues. Germline CDR1 and CDR2: KGHSH and LQKENI. The CDR3 nucleotides are TGTGCCAGCTCACCAAAGCCTAGCGAGCAGTTCTTC. Amino acid sequence: CASSPKPSEQFF.

J is TRBJ2-7 and V is TRBV27; perhaps D is TRBD1 or TRBD2 (5 bases each). V lost 6 bases and J 2 bases, leaving 14 bases between the germline ends. Per germline, CDR1 MNHEY and CDR2 SMNVEV (reference sequence). CDR3 size: 14 residues. CDR3 bases: TGTGCCAGCAGACCCCGGGACCGAGCCTACGAGCAGTACTTC. Its translation is CASRPRDRAYEQYF.

This rearrangement joins TRBV6-5 to TRBJ2-7; D is perhaps TRBD2 (5 bases). This CDR3 is built from 15 residues. V lost 5 bases and J 3 bases, leaving 17 bases between the germline ends. Germline CDR1 is MNHEY and CDR2 is SVGAGI. CDR3 protein: CASSPSGIAFYEQYV. In DNA form, the CDR3 reads TGTGCCAGCAGTCCCTCCGGGATCGCATTCTACGAGCAGTACGTC.

The chain joins TRBV6-5 to TRBJ2-5, with 7 bases that match TRBD1. The length of the CDR3 is 14 residues. V trimming: 2 bases; J trimming: 5 bases; junction bases outside the gene matches: 5. Germline CDR1 and CDR2: MNHEY and SVGAGI. The CDR3 DNA reads TGTGCCAGCAGTTACGTAGGGGGCGGTGAGACCCAGTACTTC. Translated, it gives CASSYVGGGETQYF.

Many counts were recorded for this clone. An end of the junction differs from the germline gene, which may be a read error. This chain joins TRBV18 and TRBJ1-1; D unresolved. The CDR3 runs 12 residues. Germline V gene data show CDR1 as KGHSH and CDR2 as LQKENI. The CDR3 loop is CASSLTGRLYHF. DNA for the CDR3: TGTGCCAGCTCGCTCACGGGCAGGCTTTACCATTTT.